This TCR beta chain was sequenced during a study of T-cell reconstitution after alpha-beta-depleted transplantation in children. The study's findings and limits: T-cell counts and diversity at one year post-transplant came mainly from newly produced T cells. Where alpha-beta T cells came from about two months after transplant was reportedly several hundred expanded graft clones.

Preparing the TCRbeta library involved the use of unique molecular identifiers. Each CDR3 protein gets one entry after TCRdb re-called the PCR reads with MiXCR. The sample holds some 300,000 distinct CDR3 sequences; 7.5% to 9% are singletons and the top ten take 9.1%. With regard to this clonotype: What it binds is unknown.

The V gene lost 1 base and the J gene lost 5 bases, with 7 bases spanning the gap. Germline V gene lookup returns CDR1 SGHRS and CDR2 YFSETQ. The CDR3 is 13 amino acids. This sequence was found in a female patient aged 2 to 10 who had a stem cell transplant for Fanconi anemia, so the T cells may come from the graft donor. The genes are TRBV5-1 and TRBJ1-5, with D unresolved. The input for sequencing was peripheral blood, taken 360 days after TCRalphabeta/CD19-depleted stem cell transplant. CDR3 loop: CASSLSGDQPQHF. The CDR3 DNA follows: TGCGCCAGCAGCTTGTCAGGAGATCAGCCCCAGCATTTT.